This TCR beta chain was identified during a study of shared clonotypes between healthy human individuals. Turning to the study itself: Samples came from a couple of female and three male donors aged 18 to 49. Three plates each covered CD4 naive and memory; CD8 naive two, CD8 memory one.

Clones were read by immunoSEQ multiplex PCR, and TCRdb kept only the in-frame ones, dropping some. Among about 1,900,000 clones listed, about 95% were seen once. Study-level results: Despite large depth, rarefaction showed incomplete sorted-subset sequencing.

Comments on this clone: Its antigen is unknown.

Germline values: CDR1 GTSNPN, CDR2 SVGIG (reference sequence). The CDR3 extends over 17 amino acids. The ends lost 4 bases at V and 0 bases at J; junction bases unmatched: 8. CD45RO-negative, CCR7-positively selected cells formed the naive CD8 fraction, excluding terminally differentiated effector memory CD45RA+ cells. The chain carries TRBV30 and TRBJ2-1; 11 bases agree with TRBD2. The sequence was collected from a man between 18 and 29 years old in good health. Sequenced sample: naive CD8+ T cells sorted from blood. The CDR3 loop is CAWIPSGGISSYNEQFF. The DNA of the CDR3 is TGTGCCTGGATTCCTAGCGGGGGGATTAGCTCCTACAATGAGCAGTTCTTC. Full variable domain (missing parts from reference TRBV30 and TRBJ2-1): SQTIHQWPATLVQPVGSPLSLECTVEGTSNPNLYWYRQAAGRGLQLLFYSVGIGQISSEVPQNLSASRPQDRQFILSSKKLLLSDSGFYLCAWIPSGGISSYNEQFFGPGTRLTVL.